This T cell receptor (beta chain) was observed in a study of T cells in Graves' hyperthyroidism and ophthalmopathy. Study-wide points: A median about 6.5 months before onset, the model predicted ophthalmopathy.

The CDR3 extends over 16 amino acids. V shed 5 bases, J shed 9 bases, and the junction held 11 bases outside the gene matches. Germline V gene sequence: CDR1 KGHSH, CDR2 LQKENI. This clonotype was counted ten times or more. The antigen remains unidentified. The PBMCs were taken from approximately 11 ml of fresh peripheral blood. TCR beta CDR3 sequences were amplified from RNA transcripts. The HTBI set primed first-round TCR CDR3 RT-PCR. Each CDR3 protein is one row after TCRdb ran MiXCR on the multiplex PCR reads. The top ten clones hold around 4.5% of a sample with more than 500,000 distinct CDR3 sequences, roughly 14% of them seen once.

This receptor was identified in a woman aged 40 to 50 with Graves' ophthalmopathy. Sequencing used blood. This sequence joins TRBV18 and TRBJ1-6; 9 positions agree with TRBD1. As DNA, the CDR3 is TGTGCCAGCTCATCTACGATTAGGACAGGGGTTTCACCCCTCCACTTT. It yields the protein CASSSTIRTGVSPLHF.